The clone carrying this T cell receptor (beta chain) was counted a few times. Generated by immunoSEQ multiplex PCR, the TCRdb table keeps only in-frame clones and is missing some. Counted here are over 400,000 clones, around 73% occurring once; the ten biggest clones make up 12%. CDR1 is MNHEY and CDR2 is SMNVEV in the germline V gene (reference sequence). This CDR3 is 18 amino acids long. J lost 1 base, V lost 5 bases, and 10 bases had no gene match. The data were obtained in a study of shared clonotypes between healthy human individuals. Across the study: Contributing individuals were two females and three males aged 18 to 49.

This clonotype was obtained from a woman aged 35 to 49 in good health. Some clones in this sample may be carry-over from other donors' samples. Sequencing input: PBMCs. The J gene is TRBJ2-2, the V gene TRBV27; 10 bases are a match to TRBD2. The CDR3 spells CASSPTPTSGMNTGELFF. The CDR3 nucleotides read TGTGCCAGCAGTCCCACTCCTACTAGCGGGATGAACACCGGGGAGCTGTTTTTT.